Listed below are T cell receptor beta chains from one sample, sequenced in a study of T cells in Graves' hyperthyroidism and ophthalmopathy. TCRdb fed the multiplex PCR reads into MiXCR, producing one record per CDR3 protein. The sample includes approximately 600,000 distinct CDR3 sequences, around 21% of them seen just once. Sequencing used blood. These TCRs come from a man under 40 with Graves' ophthalmopathy. Each CDR3 is given with its conserved first and last residue. The order of the fields is J gene, D gene, V gene, clone size, CDR3 DNA, CDR3 protein. D genes are given only for firm matches. Clone size appears in some rows only: once, few, many, or a class for an expanded clone.

>TRBJ2-7|TRBD1|TRBV28|.
TGTGCCAGCAGTGACAGGGCCTACTCCTACGAGCAGTACTTC
CASSDRAYSYEQYF
>TRBJ1-3|.|TRBV6-1|.
TGTGCCAGTCGGGTACAGGGAAACACCATATATTTT
CASRVQGNTIYF
>TRBJ1-3|.|TRBV28|once
TGTGCCAGCAGTGCGGACAGAAGCTTCTCTGGAAACATCATATATTTT
CASSADRSFSGNIIYF
>TRBJ2-3|TRBD2|TRBV28|.
TGTGCCAGCAGGGGCGGGACTAGCGGGAGTTGGGGAGATACGCAGTATTTT
CASRGGTSGSWGDTQYF
>TRBJ2-7|.|TRBV24-1|.
TGTGCCACCAGTAATTCAGGGGTTAGCCCCTACGAGCAGTACTTC
CATSNSGVSPYEQYF
>TRBJ2-3|.|TRBV20-1|once
TGCAGTGCTAGAGATCTGGGTCGGGCCCACACAGATACGCAGTATTTT
CSARDLGRAHTDTQYF
>TRBJ2-1|TRBD2|TRBV11-2|many
TGTGCCAGCAGCCTCCAGCGGGAGGGATACAATGAGCAGTTCTTC
CASSLQREGYNEQFF
>TRBJ1-2|.|TRBV28|many
TGTGCCAGCAGCCAAACAGGTGCCTATGGCTACACCTTC
CASSQTGAYGYTF
>TRBJ1-1|.|TRBV2|many
TGTGCCAGCAGGGCCCGATCAGGGGTGAACACTGAAGCTTTCTTT
CASRARSGVNTEAFF
>TRBJ2-1|.|TRBV28|.
TGTGCCAGCAGCCCCTCTACAGGGAGCTGGATGGGTGAGCAGTTCTTC
CASSPSTGSWMGEQFF
>TRBJ1-1|.|TRBV3-1|few
TGTGCCAGCAGCCAAGATTTGGGTTGGACTGAAGCTTTCTTT
CASSQDLGWTEAFF
>TRBJ1-1|TRBD1|TRBV6-1|many
TGTGCCAGCAGTGAGGACAGGGGGGACACTGAAGCTTTCTTT
CASSEDRGDTEAFF
>TRBJ2-7|.|TRBV28|few
TGTGCCAGCAGTTTACAGGGGCTTTCATACGAGCAGTACTTC
CASSLQGLSYEQYF
>TRBJ2-3|.|TRBV20-1|few
TGCAGTGCTAGTGGGCAAACGCAGTATTTT
CSASGQTQYF
>TRBJ2-7|.|TRBV7-9|many
TGTGCCAGCAGCTACTGGGGTTCCGACGAGCAGTACTTC
CASSYWGSDEQYF
>TRBJ2-3|.|TRBV7-6|few
TGTGCCAGCAGCATGGGGGGCGGAACCACAGATACGCAGTATTTT
CASSMGGGTTDTQYF
>TRBJ2-5|TRBD1|TRBV11-1|many
TGTGCCAGCAGCCTACGGACAGGGGGATTAGGAGAGACCCAGTACTTC
CASSLRTGGLGETQYF
>TRBJ2-3|.|TRBV10-1|few
TGCGCCAGCAGTGAAGGGGGGGCCACAGATACGCAGTATTTT
CASSEGGATDTQYF
>TRBJ2-5|.|TRBV28|few
TGTGCCAGTCAAGTTGGTACGGAGACCCAGTACTTC
CASQVGTETQYF
>TRBJ1-1|.|TRBV28|many
TGTGCCAGCAGTTTACAGGGGTCGAACACTGAAGCTTTCTTT
CASSLQGSNTEAFF
>TRBJ2-5|TRBD1|TRBV28|.
TGTGCCAGCAGTTTATACAGGGGGCGTGAGACCCAGTACTTC
CASSLYRGRETQYF
>TRBJ2-1|.|TRBV20-1|.
TGCAGTGCAAGAGGCCAGGCCCTAAAGGAGCAGTTCTTC
CSARGQALKEQFF
>TRBJ2-3|.|TRBV9|.
TGTGCCAGCAGCGTAGTTGACGCCTGGGGCACAGATACGCAGTATTTT
CASSVVDAWGTDTQYF
>TRBJ2-1|TRBD2|TRBV5-1|many
TGCGCCAGCAGCTTGGCCGGGGGGGTGGCTGAGCAGTTCTTC
CASSLAGGVAEQFF
>TRBJ1-2|TRBD1|TRBV28|few
TGTGCCAGCAGTTGGGACAGCTGGGGGCAGGGTGGCTACACCTTC
CASSWDSWGQGGYTF
>TRBJ1-6|TRBD1|TRBV20-1|.
TGCAGTGCTAGAGAAAGCAGGGGGAATTCACCCCTCCACTTT
CSARESRGNSPLHF
>TRBJ2-3|TRBD2|TRBV7-2|.
TGTGCCAGCAGCTTAGTAGCGGGAGGGAACACAGATACGCAGTATTTT
CASSLVAGGNTDTQYF
>TRBJ1-5|.|TRBV6-6|many
TGTGCCAGCAGTTACGGGGTACAGCAGCCCCAGCATTTT
CASSYGVQQPQHF
>TRBJ2-1|TRBD2|TRBV20-1|.
TGCAGTGCTAGCGGTCAGTCGCGGGAGGTGAATGAGCAGTTCTTC
CSASGQSREVNEQFF
>TRBJ2-5|.|TRBV28|.
TGTGCCAGCAGGGCCGAATCAATCGTACAAGAGACCCAGTACTTC
CASRAESIVQETQYF
>TRBJ2-7|TRBD2|TRBV30|many
TGTGCCTGGGAGCGCGAAGCGGGAGTTGACGAGCAGTACTTC
CAWEREAGVDEQYF
>TRBJ2-1|TRBD1|TRBV7-3|.
TGTGCCAGCAGCGATGGACAGGGGGCCTACTACAATGAGCAGTTCTTC
CASSDGQGAYYNEQFF
>TRBJ2-2|.|TRBV28|many
TGTGCCACCCCCTCAATCAACACCGGGGAGCTGTTTTTT
CATPSINTGELFF
>TRBJ2-1|.|TRBV5-1|.
TGCGCCAGCAGCCGAGCGAGAGGGGCCCCCAATGAGCAGTTCTTC
CASSRARGAPNEQFF
>TRBJ2-7|TRBD2|TRBV6-1|few
TGTGCCAGCATGGACAGTTTTCTCGTAGCGGGAGGCTACGAGCAGTACTTC
CASMDSFLVAGGYEQYF
>TRBJ2-7|.|TRBV5-8|many
TGTGCCAGCAGCTTGGACACGGCTGCCTACGAGCAGTACTTC
CASSLDTAAYEQYF
>TRBJ1-3|.|TRBV28|few
TGTGCCAGCAGGAGAGGAACGGGGAGTGTTTCTGGAAACACCATATATTTT
CASRRGTGSVSGNTIYF
>TRBJ2-1|TRBD2|TRBV7-8|.
TGTGCCAGCAGCTCGAGTCTTCCGGGACTAGGGCCCCAGTTCTTC
CASSSSLPGLGPQFF
>TRBJ2-5|.|TRBV4-2|.
TGTGCCAGCAGCCAAGATCGGCGGCCCCAAGAGACCCAGTACTTC
CASSQDRRPQETQYF
>TRBJ2-1|TRBD2|TRBV20-1|.
TGCAGTGCTCCCTTTAGCGGGAGTGCGGATGAGCAGTTCTTC
CSAPFSGSADEQFF
>TRBJ2-7|TRBD2|TRBV7-3|many
TGTGCCAGCAGCCAAGCGGGAGGGCCTTACGAGCAGTACTTC
CASSQAGGPYEQYF
>TRBJ2-3|TRBD2|TRBV10-3|.
TGTGCCATCGGGAGGGACTCAGTCTTCGCAGATACGCAGTATTTT
CAIGRDSVFADTQYF
>TRBJ1-4|.|TRBV5-6|.
TGTGCCAGCAGCTTTCCCTCAGGGGAGGGAGAAAAACTGTTTTTT
CASSFPSGEGEKLFF
>TRBJ2-7|TRBD1|TRBV6-2/TRBV6-3|few
TGTGCCAGCAGTTACGCCTTAACAGGGGCCTACGAGCAGTACTTC
CASSYALTGAYEQYF
>TRBJ2-5|TRBD1|TRBV20-1|.
TGCAGTGCCATCGGACAGGGACCACAGACCCAGTACTTC
CSAIGQGPQTQYF
>TRBJ2-6|TRBD2|TRBV10-3|.
TGTGCCATCAGTGTGGGGGGGACTGGGGCCAACGTCCTGACTTTC
CAISVGGTGANVLTF
>TRBJ2-1|.|TRBV19|.
TGTGCCAGTGCATGGGGAGGCTCCTACAATGAGCAGTTCTTC
CASAWGGSYNEQFF
>TRBJ2-7|.|TRBV5-1|.
TGCGCCAGCAGCTTGGAGCAGTACGAGCAGTACTTC
CASSLEQYEQYF
>TRBJ2-1|.|TRBV3-1|many
TGTGCCAGCAGCCTTTCGGGGCCATCCGGACATGAGCAGTTCTTC
CASSLSGPSGHEQFF
>TRBJ2-3|TRBD1|TRBV30|many
TGTGCCTGGATTGATGTGGGGGACAGGTCCACAGATACGCAGTATTTT
CAWIDVGDRSTDTQYF
>TRBJ2-5|TRBD2|TRBV19|few
TGTGCCAGTAGTATCGGGACTACGGGAGAGACCCAGTACTTC
CASSIGTTGETQYF
>TRBJ1-3|TRBD1|TRBV28|few
TGTGCCAGCAGCGCGGGGACAGGGTCCTCTGGAAACACCATATATTTT
CASSAGTGSSGNTIYF
>TRBJ2-7|TRBD2|TRBV5-1|.
TGCGCCAGCAGCTCCGGGGTAGCGGGAAGAGATGAGCAGTACTTC
CASSSGVAGRDEQYF
>TRBJ2-1|.|TRBV7-3|few
TGTGCCAGCAGCTTGCTTAAGGGGGCCTACAATGAGCAGTTCTTC
CASSLLKGAYNEQFF
>TRBJ2-7|.|TRBV20-1|few
TGCAGTGCTAGAGAAGACCGGGACCCGGCCTACGAGCAGTACTTC
CSAREDRDPAYEQYF
>TRBJ2-1|TRBD2|TRBV12-3/TRBV12-4|many
TGTGCCAGCAGTTCCGGACTAGCGCCTAATGAGCAGTTCTTC
CASSSGLAPNEQFF
>TRBJ1-6|.|TRBV6-5|.
TGTGCCAGCAGTTACACACACAGGGTGCATTCACCCCTCCACTTT
CASSYTHRVHSPLHF